A single sample gave rise to the 13 T cell receptor beta chains below, sequenced in a study of cytomegalovirus exposure and HLA in healthy donors. This PCR relied on a set of 60 Vbeta primers and 13 Jbeta primers. Assay used: immunoSEQ multiplex PCR; TCRdb lists only in-frame clones, some missing. The data contain fewer than 130,000 clones, around two thirds of them singletons. What was sequenced was PBMCs. The origin of the receptors is a man aged 30 to 45 in good health and CMV-seropositive.

The chain links TRBV6-5 to TRBJ2-1; 11 bases fit TRBD2. The ends lost 2 bases at V and 8 bases at J; junction bases unmatched: 8. The length of the CDR3 is 16 residues. Germline CDR1 is MNHEY and CDR2 is SVGAGI. This chain's CDR3 is CASSYGGVAGGDEQFF. CDR3 coding DNA: TGTGCCAGCAGTTACGGGGGGGTAGCGGGGGGGGATGAGCAGTTCTTC.

This clone was seen a handful of times. The chain has TRBV7-9 and TRBJ1-2, with D possibly matching TRBD1 (5 bases). Trimming shortened V by 5 bases and J by 4 bases, and 17 bases separated the two germline ends. CDR1 and CDR2 (germline): SEHNR, FQNEAQ (reference sequence). The CDR3 has 15 amino acids. The CDR3 DNA sequence: TGTGCCAGCAGCCTGACAGTTAGCCTATCCTATGGCTACACCTTC. As protein: CASSLTVSLSYGYTF.

The chain has TRBV6-6 and TRBJ2-2; 10 positions agree with TRBD2. V shed 2 bases, J shed 7 bases, and the junction held 7 bases outside the gene matches. The CDR3 runs to 16 residues. Per germline, CDR1 MNHNY and CDR2 SVGAGI (reference sequence). DNA of the CDR3: TGTGCCAGCAGTTACGGGAGCGGGGGGGCCGGCGGGGAGCTGTTTTTT. Protein product: CASSYGSGGAGGELFF.

The CDR3 region is CASSGGGSYEQYF. The CDR3 nucleotides are TGCGCCAGCTCGGGGGGTGGCTCCTACGAGCAGTACTTC. The rearrangement links TRBV5-1 to TRBJ2-7; 7 bases line up with TRBD2. The CDR3 has 13 residues. Trimming at V came to 7 bases and at J to 0 bases, leaving 4 bases not matched to a gene. Germline-derived CDR1 and CDR2 are SGHRS and YFSETQ. The full variable domain, its missing parts supplied by reference TRBV5-1 and TRBJ2-7, is KAGVTQTPRYLIKTRGQQVTLSCSPISGHRSVSWYQQTPGQGLQFLFEYFSETQRNKGNFPGRFSGRQFSNSRSEMNVSTLELGDSALYLCASSGGGSYEQYFGPGTRLTVT.

This clone was recorded only once. The V gene is TRBV19, the J gene TRBJ2-3; perhaps TRBD2 as D (5 bases). Germline loops: CDR1 LNHDA, CDR2 SQIVND (reference sequence). This CDR3 region has 14 residues. Between the trimmed V and J ends, which lost 5 bases and 3 bases, there was a span of 12 bases. In nucleotides, the CDR3 is TGTGCCAGTAGTTTTGGACTTCTGACAGATACGCAGTATTTT. Translation: CASSFGLLTDTQYF.

V gene TRBV5-1 combines with J gene TRBJ2-2, with a possible D match to TRBD2 (5 bases). The CDR3 is 17 residues long. Germline CDR1 SGHRS, CDR2 YFSETQ. The V gene lost 0 bases and the J gene lost 6 bases, with 18 bases spanning the gap. The CDR3 sequence is CASSLAVGVIGAGELFF. DNA of the CDR3: TGCGCCAGCAGCTTGGCGGTGGGAGTTATTGGAGCCGGGGAGCTGTTTTTT.

This clone was recorded only once. This chain links TRBV6-5 with TRBJ2-7; D is uncertain. V lost 0 bases to trimming and J lost 0 bases, with 12 bases between them. Germline V CDR1 and CDR2: MNHEY, SVGAGI. The CDR3 contains 16 residues. The CDR3 DNA reads as TGTGCCAGCAGTTACTCTACTACTTCATCCTCCTACGAGCAGTACTTC. Translating gives CASSYSTTSSSYEQYF.

This clone was recorded once. V usage is TRBV27 and J usage is TRBJ1-1; perhaps TRBD1 as D (6 bases). This CDR3 has 12 residues. V dropped 8 bases and J dropped 9 bases, with 16 bases sitting between them. Germline CDR1 is MNHEY and CDR2 is SMNVEV (reference sequence). The CDR3 region has the DNA TGTGCCAGCGTCCAGCAGGGGTATAAAGCTTTCTTT. This codes for CASVQQGYKAFF.

The V call is TRBV2, the J call TRBJ1-5, with D possibly TRBD1 on 5 matching bases. The CDR3 has 14 residues. CDR1 is SNHLY, CDR2 FYNNEI, per germline. Trimming took off 6 bases at V and 3 bases at J, with 12 bases between the two ends. As DNA, the CDR3 is TGTGCCAGCAGAGAGACAGCTATCAATCAGCCCCAGCATTTT. The encoded protein is CASRETAINQPQHF.

The chain's CDR3 is CASSLIPSETQYF. CDR3 DNA sequence: TGCGCCAGCAGCTTAATCCCTAGTGAGACCCAGTACTTC. The J gene is TRBJ2-5, the V gene TRBV5-1; D gene ambiguous. Trimming removed 2 bases at V and 5 bases at J, with 10 bases between. The length of the CDR3 is 13 residues. From germline, CDR1 is SGHRS and CDR2 YFSETQ.

This clone was detected only a few times. V and J are TRBV7-2 and TRBJ2-4, with D possibly matching TRBD2 (6 bases). The germline V gene has CDR1 SGHTA and CDR2 FQGNSA. CDR3 size: 14 residues. With 8 bases removed from V and 0 bases from J, the gap between germline ends came to 11 bases. CDR3 region: CASPPGEAKNIQYF. CDR3 DNA: TGTGCCAGCCCTCCGGGGGAAGCCAAAAACATTCAGTACTTC.

This chain uses TRBV11-2 with TRBJ2-7; 8 bases agree with TRBD2. The CDR3 is 14 residues long. V gave up 0 bases and J gave up 7 bases; unmatched junction bases: 5. Germline V gives CDR1 SGHAT, CDR2 FQNNGV. The CDR3 coding sequence is TGTGCCAGCAGCTTAGATTCGGGGGGGTGGGAGCAGTACTTC. Protein product: CASSLDSGGWEQYF.

J is TRBJ1-5 and V is TRBV10-3; the D is unclear. V lost 2 bases to trimming and J lost 3 bases, with 5 bases between them. From germline, CDR1 is ENHRY and CDR2 SYGVKD. CDR3 length: 13 amino acids. The CDR3: CAISEQVNQPQHF. Written as DNA, the CDR3 is TGTGCCATCAGTGAGCAGGTCAATCAGCCCCAGCATTTT.